The text below deals with one T cell receptor (beta chain). Antigen unknown. CDR1 and CDR2 from the germline V gene are LNHDA and SQIVND (reference sequence). Trimming pared 3 bases from V and 3 bases from J, leaving 12 bases between. The CDR3 has 15 residues. This entry belongs to a study of T cell responses to AZD1222 COVID-19 vaccine. Overall study context: Second doses that came at about 4 or about 12 weeks were put together.

Study-level findings and limits: Donor demographics were predominantly white British with a female majority; clonal diversity may be underestimated. Spike-specific TCR breadth and depth both grew after two AZD1222 doses.

Measured with immunoSEQ multiplex PCR; TCRdb has only the in-frame clones, and not every one. This table holds approximately 170,000 clones, 85% to 95% found once. The rearrangement joins TRBV19 to TRBJ2-1; perhaps TRBD2 as D (5 bases). This TCR derives from an adult in good health. The source was peripheral blood, collected on day 0 of AZD1222 vaccination. CDR3 residues: CASSISRDGYNEQFF. The CDR3 bases are TGTGCCAGTAGTATCTCCCGGGATGGCTACAATGAGCAGTTCTTC.